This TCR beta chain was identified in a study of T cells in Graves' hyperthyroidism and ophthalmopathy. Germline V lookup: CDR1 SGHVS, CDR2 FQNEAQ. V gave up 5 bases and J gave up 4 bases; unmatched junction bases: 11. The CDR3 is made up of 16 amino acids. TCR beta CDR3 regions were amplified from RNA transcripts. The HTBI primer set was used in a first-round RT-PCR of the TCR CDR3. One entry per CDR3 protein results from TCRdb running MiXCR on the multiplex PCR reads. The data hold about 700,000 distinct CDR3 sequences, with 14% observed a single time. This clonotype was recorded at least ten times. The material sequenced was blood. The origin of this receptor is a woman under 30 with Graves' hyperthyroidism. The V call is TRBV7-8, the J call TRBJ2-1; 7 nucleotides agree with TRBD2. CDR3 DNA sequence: TGTGCCAGCAGCCCCGCCGGGCAGCGGGAATACAATGAGCAGTTCTTC. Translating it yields CASSPAGQREYNEQFF.